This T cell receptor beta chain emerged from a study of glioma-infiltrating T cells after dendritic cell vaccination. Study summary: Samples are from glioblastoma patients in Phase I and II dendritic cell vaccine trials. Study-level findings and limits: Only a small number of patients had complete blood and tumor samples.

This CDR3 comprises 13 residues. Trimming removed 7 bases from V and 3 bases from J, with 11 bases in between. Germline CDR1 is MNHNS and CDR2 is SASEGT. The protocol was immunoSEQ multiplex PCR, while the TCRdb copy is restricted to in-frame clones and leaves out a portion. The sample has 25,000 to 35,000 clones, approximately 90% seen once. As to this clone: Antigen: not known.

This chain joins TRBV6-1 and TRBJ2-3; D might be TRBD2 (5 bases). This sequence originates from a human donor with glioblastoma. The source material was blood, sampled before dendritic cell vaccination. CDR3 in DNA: TGTGCCAGCACCCAATCGGGGACAGATACGCAGTATTTT. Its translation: CASTQSGTDTQYF.